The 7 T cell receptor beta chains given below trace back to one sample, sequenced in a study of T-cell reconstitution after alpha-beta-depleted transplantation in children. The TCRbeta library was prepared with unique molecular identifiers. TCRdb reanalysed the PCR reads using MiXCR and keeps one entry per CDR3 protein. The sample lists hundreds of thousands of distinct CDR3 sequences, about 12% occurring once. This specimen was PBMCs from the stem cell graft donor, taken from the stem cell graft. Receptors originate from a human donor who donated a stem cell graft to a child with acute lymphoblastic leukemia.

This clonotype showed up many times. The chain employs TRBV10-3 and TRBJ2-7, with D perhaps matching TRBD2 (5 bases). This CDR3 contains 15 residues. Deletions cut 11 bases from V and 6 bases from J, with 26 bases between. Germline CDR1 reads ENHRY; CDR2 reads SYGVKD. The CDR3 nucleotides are TGTGCCGTCGGAGGAAAGGCCCCGGCTCGGGGCGAGCAGTACTTC. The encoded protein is CAVGGKAPARGEQYF.

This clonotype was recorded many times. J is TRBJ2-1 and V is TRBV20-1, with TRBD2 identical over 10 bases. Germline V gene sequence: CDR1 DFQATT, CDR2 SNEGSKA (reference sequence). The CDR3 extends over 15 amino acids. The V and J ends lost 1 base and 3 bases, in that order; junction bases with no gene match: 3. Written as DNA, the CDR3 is TGCAGTGCTAGAGGGGCTAGCGGGGGCTACAATGAGCAGTTCTTC. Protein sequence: CSARGASGGYNEQFF.

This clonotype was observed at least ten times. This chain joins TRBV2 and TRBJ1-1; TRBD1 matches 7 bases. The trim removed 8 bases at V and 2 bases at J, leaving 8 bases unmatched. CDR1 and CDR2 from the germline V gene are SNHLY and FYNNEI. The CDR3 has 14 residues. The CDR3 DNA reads TGTGCCAGCCTTCTGGGACAGTTAAACACTGAAGCTTTCTTT. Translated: CASLLGQLNTEAFF.

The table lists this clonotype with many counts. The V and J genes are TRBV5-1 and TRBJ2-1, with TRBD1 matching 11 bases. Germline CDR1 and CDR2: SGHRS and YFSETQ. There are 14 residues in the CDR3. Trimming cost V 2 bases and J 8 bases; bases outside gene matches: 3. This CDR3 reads CASSLGQGADEQFF. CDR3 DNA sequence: TGCGCCAGCAGCTTAGGACAGGGGGCCGATGAGCAGTTCTTC.

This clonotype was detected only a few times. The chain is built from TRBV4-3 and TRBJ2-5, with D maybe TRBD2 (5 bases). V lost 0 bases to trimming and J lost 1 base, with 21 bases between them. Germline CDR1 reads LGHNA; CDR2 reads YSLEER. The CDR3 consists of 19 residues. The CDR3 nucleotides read TGCGCCAGCAGCCAAGAAGTATCCGTGGGAGACTCCCCCCAAGAGACCCAGTACTTC. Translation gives CASSQEVSVGDSPQETQYF.

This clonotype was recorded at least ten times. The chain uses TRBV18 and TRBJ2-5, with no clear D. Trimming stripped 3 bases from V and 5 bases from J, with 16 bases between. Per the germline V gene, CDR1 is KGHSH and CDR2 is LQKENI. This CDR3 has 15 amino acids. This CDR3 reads CASSPMWDLQETQYF. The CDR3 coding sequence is TGTGCCAGCTCACCGATGTGGGATCTTCAGGAGACCCAGTACTTC.

The CDR3 DNA is TGTGCCAGCTCACAAGGACTAGCGGGAGCAAACTACAATGAGCAGTTCTTC. It specifies CASSQGLAGANYNEQFF. The rearrangement uses TRBV18 and TRBJ2-1; 13 bases are shared with TRBD2. V was clipped by 4 bases and J by 3 bases; unmatched bases: 6. CDR1 is KGHSH and CDR2 is LQKENI in the germline V gene. The CDR3 is made up of 17 amino acids.